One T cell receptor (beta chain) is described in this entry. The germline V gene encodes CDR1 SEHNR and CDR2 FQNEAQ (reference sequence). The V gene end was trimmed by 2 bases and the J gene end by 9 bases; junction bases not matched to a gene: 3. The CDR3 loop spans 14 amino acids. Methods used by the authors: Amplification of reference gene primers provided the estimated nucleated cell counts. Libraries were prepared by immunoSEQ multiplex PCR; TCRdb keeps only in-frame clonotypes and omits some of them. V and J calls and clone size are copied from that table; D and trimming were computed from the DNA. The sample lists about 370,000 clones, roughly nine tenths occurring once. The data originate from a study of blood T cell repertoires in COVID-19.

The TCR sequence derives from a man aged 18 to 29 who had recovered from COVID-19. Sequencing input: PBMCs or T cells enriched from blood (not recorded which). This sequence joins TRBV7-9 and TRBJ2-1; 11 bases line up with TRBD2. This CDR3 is CASSLLAGGGEQFF. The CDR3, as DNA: TGTGCCAGCAGCTTACTAGCGGGAGGAGGTGAGCAGTTCTTC.